This T cell receptor (beta chain) comes out of a study of a mutant IDH1 vaccine in newly diagnosed glioma. Study at large: Sex among treated patients split about 60% male, roughly 40% female; mean age was around 40 years. Former treatment meant radiotherapy, temozolomide, or both; the majority had gotten both.

The time point here: baseline, week 1 (first vaccination visit). Specified treatment: pre-vaccination baseline after standard-of-care therapy. Donors had new IDH1-mutant astrocytomas of WHO grade 3 or 4 (ATRX-lost). CDR1 and CDR2 from the germline V gene are ENHRY and SYGVKD. This CDR3 region has 13 residues. V was shortened by 11 bases and J by 0 bases, with 11 bases between the two germline ends. Produced via immunoSEQ multiplex PCR; TCRdb's table is partial and in-frame only. The sample contains roughly 50,000 clones, roughly 80% of which appear only once. The origin of this receptor is a man aged 18 to 30 with glioma. V and J are TRBV10-3 and TRBJ2-1, with D hard to call. Specimen: PBMCs, collected from a glioma patient treated with radiotherapy, temozolomide or both. CDR3 DNA sequence: TGTGCCGTCCAGACTGGCTCCTACAATGAGCAGTTCTTC. Protein product: CAVQTGSYNEQFF.